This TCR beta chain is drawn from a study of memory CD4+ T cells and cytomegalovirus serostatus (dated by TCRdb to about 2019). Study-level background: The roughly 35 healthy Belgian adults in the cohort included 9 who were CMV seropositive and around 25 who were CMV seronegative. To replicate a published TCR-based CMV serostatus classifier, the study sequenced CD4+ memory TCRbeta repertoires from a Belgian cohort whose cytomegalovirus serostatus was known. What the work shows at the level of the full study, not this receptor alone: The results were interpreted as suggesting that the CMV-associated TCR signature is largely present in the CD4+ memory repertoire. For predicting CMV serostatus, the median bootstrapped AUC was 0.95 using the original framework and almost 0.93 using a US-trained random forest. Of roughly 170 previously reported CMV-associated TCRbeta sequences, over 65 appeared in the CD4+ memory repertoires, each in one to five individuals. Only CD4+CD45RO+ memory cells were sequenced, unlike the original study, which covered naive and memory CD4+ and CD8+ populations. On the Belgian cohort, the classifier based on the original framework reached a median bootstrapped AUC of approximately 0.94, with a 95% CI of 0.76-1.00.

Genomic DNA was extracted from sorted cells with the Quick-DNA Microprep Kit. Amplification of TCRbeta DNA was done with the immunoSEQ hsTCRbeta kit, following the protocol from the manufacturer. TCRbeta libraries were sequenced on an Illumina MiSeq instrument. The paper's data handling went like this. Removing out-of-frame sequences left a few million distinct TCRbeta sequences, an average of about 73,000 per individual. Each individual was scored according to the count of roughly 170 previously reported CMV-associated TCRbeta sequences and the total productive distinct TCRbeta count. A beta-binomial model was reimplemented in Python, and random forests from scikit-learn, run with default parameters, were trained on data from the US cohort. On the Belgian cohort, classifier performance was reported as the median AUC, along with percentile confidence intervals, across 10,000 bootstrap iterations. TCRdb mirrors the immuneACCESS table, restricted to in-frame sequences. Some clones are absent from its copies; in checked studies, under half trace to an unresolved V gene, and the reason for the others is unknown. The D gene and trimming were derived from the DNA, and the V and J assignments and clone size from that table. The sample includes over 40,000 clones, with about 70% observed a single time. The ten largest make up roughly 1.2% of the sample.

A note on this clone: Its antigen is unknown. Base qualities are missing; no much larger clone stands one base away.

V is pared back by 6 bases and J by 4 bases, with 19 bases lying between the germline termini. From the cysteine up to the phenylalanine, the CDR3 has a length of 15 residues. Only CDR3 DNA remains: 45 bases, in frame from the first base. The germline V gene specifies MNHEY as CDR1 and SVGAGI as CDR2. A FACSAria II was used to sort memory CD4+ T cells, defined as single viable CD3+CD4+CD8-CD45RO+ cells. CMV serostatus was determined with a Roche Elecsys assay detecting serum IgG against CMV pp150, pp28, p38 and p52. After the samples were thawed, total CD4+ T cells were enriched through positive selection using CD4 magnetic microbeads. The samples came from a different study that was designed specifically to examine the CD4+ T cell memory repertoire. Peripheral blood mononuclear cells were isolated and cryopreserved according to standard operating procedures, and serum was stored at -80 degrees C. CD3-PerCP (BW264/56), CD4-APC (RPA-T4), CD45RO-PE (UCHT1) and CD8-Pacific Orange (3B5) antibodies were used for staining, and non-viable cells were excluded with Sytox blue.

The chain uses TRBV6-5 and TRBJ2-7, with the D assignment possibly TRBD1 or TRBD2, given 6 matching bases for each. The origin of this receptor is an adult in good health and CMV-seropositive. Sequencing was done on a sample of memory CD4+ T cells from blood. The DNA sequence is TGTGCCAGCAGCCCGGTAGGGGGGCGCGTGTACGAGCAGTACTTC. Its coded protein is CASSPVGGRVYEQYF.